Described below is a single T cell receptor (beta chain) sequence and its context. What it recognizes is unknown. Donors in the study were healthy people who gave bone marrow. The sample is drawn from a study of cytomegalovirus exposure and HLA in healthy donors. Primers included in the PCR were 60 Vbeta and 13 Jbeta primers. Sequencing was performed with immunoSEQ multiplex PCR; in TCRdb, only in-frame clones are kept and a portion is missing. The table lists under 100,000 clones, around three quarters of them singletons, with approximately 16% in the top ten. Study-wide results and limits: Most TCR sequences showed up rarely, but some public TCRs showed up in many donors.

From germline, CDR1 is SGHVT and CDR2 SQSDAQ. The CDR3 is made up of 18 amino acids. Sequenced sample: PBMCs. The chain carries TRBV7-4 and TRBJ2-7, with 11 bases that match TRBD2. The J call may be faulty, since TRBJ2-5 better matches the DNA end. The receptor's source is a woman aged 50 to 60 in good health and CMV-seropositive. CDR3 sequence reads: CASSSCPSLAGVGETQYF. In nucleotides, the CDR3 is TGTGCCAGCAGCTCCTGCCCCTCACTAGCGGGAGTCGGAGAGACCCAGTACTTC.